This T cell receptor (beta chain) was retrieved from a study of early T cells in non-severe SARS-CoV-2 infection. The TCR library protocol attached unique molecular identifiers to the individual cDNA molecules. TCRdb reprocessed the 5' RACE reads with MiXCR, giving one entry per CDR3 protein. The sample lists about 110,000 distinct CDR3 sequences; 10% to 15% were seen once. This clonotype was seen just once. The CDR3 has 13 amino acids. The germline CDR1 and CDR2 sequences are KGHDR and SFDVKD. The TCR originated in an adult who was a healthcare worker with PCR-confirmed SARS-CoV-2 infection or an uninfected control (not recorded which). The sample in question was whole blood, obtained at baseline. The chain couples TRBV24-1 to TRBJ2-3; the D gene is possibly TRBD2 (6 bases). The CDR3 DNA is TGTGTCACTTCAAGGCGGGGAACAGATACGCAGTATTTT. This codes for CVTSRRGTDTQYF.